This is a list of T cell receptor beta chains from one sample in a study of control samples from healthy donors and cancer patients. Data came from immunoSEQ multiplex PCR; TCRdb stores just in-frame clones and leaves some out. The sample has fewer than 500,000 clones; approximately 90% are singletons. The sequencing sample was made of PBMCs. The receptors shown here come from a middle-aged man with head and neck cancer. Both conserved end residues are part of each CDR3. D genes are given only for firm matches. Clone size, where shown, is once, few, many, or a class for clones that have expanded.

CDR3aa: CASSFRSITGTGNTEAFF
CDR3nt: TGTGCCAGCAGTTTTAGGTCCATAACCGGGACGGGGAACACTGAAGCTTTCTTT
j_gene: TRBJ1-1
abundance: NA
d_gene: NA
v_gene: TRBV5-6

CDR3aa: CASSITGGNMNTEAFF
CDR3nt: TGTGCCAGTAGTATCACAGGGGGAAACATGAACACTGAAGCTTTCTTT
j_gene: TRBJ1-1
abundance: NA
d_gene: TRBD1
v_gene: TRBV19

CDR3aa: CASSLSIRELDYGYTF
CDR3nt: TGTGCCAGCAGTTTATCGATCCGGGAATTAGACTATGGCTACACCTTC
j_gene: TRBJ1-2
abundance: NA
d_gene: NA
v_gene: TRBV27

CDR3aa: CASSQGTAVLSPLHF
CDR3nt: TGCGCCAGCAGCCAAGGGACAGCGGTCCTTTCACCCCTCCACTTT
j_gene: TRBJ1-6
abundance: few
d_gene: NA
v_gene: TRBV4-3

CDR3aa: CASAQLYEQYF
CDR3nt: TGTGCCAGCGCTCAACTCTACGAGCAGTACTTC
j_gene: TRBJ2-7
abundance: NA
d_gene: NA
v_gene: TRBV2

CDR3aa: CASSEDDLDEKLFF
CDR3nt: TGTGCCAGCAGTGAAGATGACCTAGATGAAAAACTGTTTTTT
j_gene: TRBJ1-4
abundance: NA
d_gene: NA
v_gene: TRBV6-1

CDR3aa: CASSQRQAAYEQYF
CDR3nt: TGTGCCAGCAGCCAAAGGCAGGCCGCCTACGAGCAGTACTTC
j_gene: TRBJ2-7
abundance: NA
d_gene: NA
v_gene: TRBV14

CDR3aa: CASSPDWGALNTEAFF
CDR3nt: TGTGCCAGCAGCCCCGATTGGGGGGCCTTGAACACTGAAGCTTTCTTT
j_gene: TRBJ1-1
abundance: few
d_gene: NA
v_gene: TRBV7-9

CDR3aa: CASSEDREVYEQYF
CDR3nt: TGCGCCAGCAGTGAAGACAGGGAAGTCTACGAGCAGTACTTC
j_gene: TRBJ2-7
abundance: NA
d_gene: TRBD1
v_gene: TRBV10-1

CDR3aa: CAWTDASGGWTGELFF
CDR3nt: TGTGCCTGGACGGACGCTAGCGGGGGATGGACCGGGGAGCTGTTTTTT
j_gene: TRBJ2-2
abundance: NA
d_gene: TRBD2
v_gene: TRBV30

CDR3aa: CASSLGGGATGELFF
CDR3nt: TGTGCCAGCAGCTTAGGTGGAGGGGCGACAGGGGAGCTGTTTTTT
j_gene: TRBJ2-2
abundance: NA
d_gene: NA
v_gene: TRBV7-9

CDR3aa: CASTGRMNTEAFF
CDR3nt: TGTGCCAGCACCGGAAGGATGAACACTGAAGCTTTCTTT
j_gene: TRBJ1-1
abundance: NA
d_gene: NA
v_gene: TRBV27

CDR3aa: CASTDTRGNTGELFF
CDR3nt: TGTGCCAGCACTGACACCAGGGGCAACACCGGGGAGCTGTTTTTT
j_gene: TRBJ2-2
abundance: NA
d_gene: NA
v_gene: TRBV2

CDR3aa: CASSGAGGQRFNEQFF
CDR3nt: TGTGCCTCATCCGGGGCGGGGGGACAGCGTTTCAATGAGCAGTTCTTC
j_gene: TRBJ2-1
abundance: NA
d_gene: NA
v_gene: TRBV27

CDR3aa: CASSDPGRPTDEQFF
CDR3nt: TGCGCCAGCAGTGACCCCGGTCGCCCGACGGATGAGCAGTTCTTC
j_gene: TRBJ2-1
abundance: NA
d_gene: NA
v_gene: TRBV10-2

CDR3aa: CASSPGPRASGANVLTF
CDR3nt: TGTGCCAGCAGTCCGGGGCCGCGGGCCTCTGGGGCCAACGTCCTGACTTTC
j_gene: TRBJ2-6
abundance: NA
d_gene: NA
v_gene: TRBV7-3

CDR3aa: CAISEGQGAYSNQPQHF
CDR3nt: TGTGCCATCAGTGAGGGACAGGGGGCCTATAGCAATCAGCCCCAGCATTTT
j_gene: TRBJ1-5
abundance: NA
d_gene: TRBD1
v_gene: TRBV10-3

CDR3aa: CASSSGVGGPEFF
CDR3nt: TGTGCCAGCAGTTCCGGGGTCGGGGGCCCGGAGTTCTTC
j_gene: TRBJ2-1
abundance: NA
d_gene: NA
v_gene: TRBV5-4

CDR3aa: CASSLSPRWGLSGNTIYF
CDR3nt: TGTGCCAGCAGCCTAAGCCCTCGGTGGGGTCTCTCTGGAAACACCATATATTTT
j_gene: TRBJ1-3
abundance: NA
d_gene: NA
v_gene: TRBV7-6

CDR3aa: CASSVGDTAEAFF
CDR3nt: TGTGCCAGCAGCGTAGGAGACACCGCTGAAGCTTTCTTT
j_gene: TRBJ1-1
abundance: few
d_gene: NA
v_gene: TRBV9

CDR3aa: CASSQAVRDQETQYF
CDR3nt: TGCGCCAGCAGCCAAGCTGTACGGGACCAAGAGACCCAGTACTTC
j_gene: TRBJ2-5
abundance: NA
d_gene: NA
v_gene: TRBV4-3

CDR3aa: CAISDPKVAGTRAMNTEAFF
CDR3nt: TGTGCCATCAGTGATCCTAAAGTTGCCGGCACCCGGGCAATGAACACTGAAGCTTTCTTT
j_gene: TRBJ1-1
abundance: NA
d_gene: NA
v_gene: TRBV10-3

CDR3aa: CASSLYSSGSPYEQYF
CDR3nt: TGTGCCAGCAGTTTATATTCTAGCGGGAGTCCCTACGAGCAGTACTTC
j_gene: TRBJ2-7
abundance: NA
d_gene: TRBD2
v_gene: TRBV27

CDR3aa: CASSLAPGLSYEQYF
CDR3nt: TGTGCCAGCAGCTTAGCGCCGGGCCTTTCCTACGAGCAGTACTTC
j_gene: TRBJ2-7
abundance: NA
d_gene: NA
v_gene: TRBV7-2

CDR3aa: CASSDVVAEPPHEQFF
CDR3nt: TGCGCCAGCAGTGATGTGGTAGCGGAGCCCCCCCATGAGCAGTTCTTC
j_gene: TRBJ2-1
abundance: NA
d_gene: NA
v_gene: TRBV10-1

CDR3aa: CASSLVDGGDEQFF
CDR3nt: TGTGCCAGCAGCTTAGTTGATGGGGGCGATGAGCAGTTCTTC
j_gene: TRBJ2-1
abundance: NA
d_gene: NA
v_gene: TRBV11-2

CDR3aa: CASSYSQGNTEAFF
CDR3nt: TGTGCCAGCAGTTACTCCCAGGGTAACACTGAAGCTTTCTTT
j_gene: TRBJ1-1
abundance: once
d_gene: NA
v_gene: TRBV6-5

CDR3aa: CASSQPGQGRETQYF
CDR3nt: TGTGCCAGCAGCCAACCAGGACAGGGACGGGAGACCCAGTACTTC
j_gene: TRBJ2-5
abundance: NA
d_gene: TRBD1
v_gene: TRBV3-1/TRBV3-2

CDR3aa: CASSQDAGTTPGELFF
CDR3nt: TGTGCCAGCAGCCAAGATGCGGGGACTACTCCCGGGGAGCTGTTTTTT
j_gene: TRBJ2-2
abundance: NA
d_gene: TRBD2
v_gene: TRBV4-2

CDR3aa: CASKSVETQYF
CDR3nt: TGTGCCAGCAAATCCGTGGAGACCCAGTACTTC
j_gene: TRBJ2-5
abundance: NA
d_gene: NA
v_gene: TRBV6-4

CDR3aa: CASSEAMGQGAYEQYF
CDR3nt: TGTGCCAGCAGTGAAGCGATGGGACAGGGGGCGTACGAGCAGTACTTC
j_gene: TRBJ2-7
abundance: once
d_gene: TRBD1
v_gene: TRBV6-1

CDR3aa: CASSQGGSGQYNEQFF
CDR3nt: TGTGCCAGCAGCCAAGGCGGTAGCGGGCAATACAATGAGCAGTTCTTC
j_gene: TRBJ2-1
abundance: NA
d_gene: TRBD2
v_gene: TRBV3-1/TRBV3-2

CDR3aa: CASSIGGLSYEQYF
CDR3nt: TGTGCCAGTAGTATAGGAGGGTTAAGCTACGAGCAGTACTTC
j_gene: TRBJ2-7
abundance: NA
d_gene: NA
v_gene: TRBV19

CDR3aa: CASSVVGLTDTQYF
CDR3nt: TGTGCCAGCAGCGTAGTTGGGCTAACAGATACGCAGTATTTT
j_gene: TRBJ2-3
abundance: NA
d_gene: NA
v_gene: TRBV9

CDR3aa: CASSTQQISGNTIYF
CDR3nt: TGTGCCAGTAGTACCCAACAGATCTCTGGAAACACCATATATTTT
j_gene: TRBJ1-3
abundance: NA
d_gene: NA
v_gene: TRBV19

CDR3aa: CAISRTVMLLSSTDTQYF
CDR3nt: TGTGCCATCAGTAGGACCGTCATGCTCCTGTCTAGCACAGATACGCAGTATTTT
j_gene: TRBJ2-3
abundance: once
d_gene: NA
v_gene: TRBV10-3

CDR3aa: CASSLAGGSPYEQYF
CDR3nt: TGCGCCAGCAGCTTGGCCGGAGGGTCACCCTACGAGCAGTACTTC
j_gene: TRBJ2-7
abundance: NA
d_gene: NA
v_gene: TRBV5-1

CDR3aa: CASSLSRRAGANVLTF
CDR3nt: TGTGCCAGCAGCTTAAGCCGCAGGGCTGGGGCCAACGTCCTGACTTTC
j_gene: TRBJ2-6
abundance: NA
d_gene: NA
v_gene: TRBV7-3

CDR3aa: CASSLDGYEQYF
CDR3nt: TGTGCCAGCAGCCTAGACGGCTACGAGCAGTACTTC
j_gene: TRBJ2-7
abundance: NA
d_gene: NA
v_gene: TRBV9